A selection of T cell receptor beta chains follows, all from one sample in a study of long-term antiretroviral therapy in people with HIV. Produced via immunoSEQ multiplex PCR; TCRdb's table is partial and in-frame only. In the table there are fewer than 40,000 clones, 70% to 80% of which are singletons. The sequencing here drew on unsorted PBMCs, taken 1.9 years after starting antiretroviral therapy. All receptors come from a man aged 18-30 years with HIV. CDR3s include the opening cysteine and the closing phenylalanine or tryptophan. A D gene is named only where the DNA matches it firmly. The listing skips clone size in some rows; elsewhere it reads once, few, many or a size class.

TRBV7-3	TRBJ1-2	TRBD1	-	CASSLTGPGGGGYTF
TRBV6-5	TRBJ2-6	-	-	CASHRGGANVLTF
TRBV6-1	TRBJ1-1	-	-	CASSVSGGWKTEAFF
TRBV6-1	TRBJ1-2	-	-	CASTKGGSNYGYTF
TRBV6-5	TRBJ1-2	TRBD1	-	CASSYDGQGYNYGYTF
TRBV6-5	TRBJ1-1	-	once	CASSYGAGLNTEAFF
TRBV2	TRBJ2-1	TRBD1	-	CACLTGPGNEQFF
TRBV27	TRBJ1-2	TRBD1	-	CASSSTWTGNYGYTF
TRBV6-6	TRBJ2-7	-	-	CASREGLPYEQYF
TRBV5-1	TRBJ2-3	-	-	CASKQQTEISTDTQYF
TRBV7-9	TRBJ2-1	TRBD2	-	CASSPGLAGGYSYNEQFF
TRBV30	TRBJ1-4	TRBD1	-	CAFEAGTGNEKLFF
TRBV5-1	TRBJ2-2	TRBD2	-	CASSLEGWGLAATGELFF
TRBV7-9	TRBJ1-1	-	-	CASSLVGGDLNTEAFF
TRBV9	TRBJ2-5	TRBD2	-	CASSVGGLAGAQETQYF
TRBV18	TRBJ2-5	TRBD1	-	CASSPPIYGTGAAQETQYF
TRBV14	TRBJ2-3	TRBD2	-	CASSQLADLSTDTQYF
TRBV10-2	TRBJ2-7	-	-	CASSAGPRLYEQYF
TRBV10-3	TRBJ2-3	-	-	CAISEQGGSTDTQYF
TRBV7-3	TRBJ2-3	TRBD2	once	CASSSQTSGATDTQYF
TRBV9	TRBJ1-3	-	-	CASSLRWEAGNTIYF
TRBV6-1	TRBJ1-1	TRBD1	-	CASNRQGRGTEAFF
TRBV7-9	TRBJ1-1	-	-	CASSSIVSTANTEAFF
TRBV11-2	TRBJ1-6	-	-	CASSLSAAANSPLHF
TRBV9	TRBJ2-3	-	-	CASSVRGAIGDTQYF
TRBV6-1	TRBJ1-3	-	-	CASSVVDSGNTIYF
TRBV5-1	TRBJ2-1	TRBD2	-	CASSLNPPGGASYNEQFF
TRBV7-6	TRBJ2-3	TRBD2	-	CASSLAGGLPDTQYF
TRBV6-5	TRBJ2-3	-	-	CASSADRSDTQYF
TRBV10-1	TRBJ1-1	-	-	CASSDGPSTEAFF
TRBV27	TRBJ2-7	-	once	CASRTSRLTRDYEQYF
TRBV7-6	TRBJ1-1	TRBD1	-	CASSLSSRSRDRLNTEAFF